A single sample is the source of the 3 T cell receptor beta chains below, sequenced in a study of OX40 agonist ivuxolimab in advanced cancers. The library was made by the immunoSEQ multiplex PCR assay. TCRdb re-hosts the immuneACCESS table, in-frame sequences only. Its copies lack some clones; in the studies checked, an unresolved V gene accounts for under half of them, and the cause for the rest is not known. The sample records 65,000 to 75,000 clones, roughly 90% of which are singletons. The ten largest clones add up to about 1% of the sample. The material sequenced was CD4+ or CD8+ T cells sorted from blood, taken in a trial of the OX40 agonist ivuxolimab. These receptors originate from an adult with an advanced solid tumor such as melanoma, head and neck, liver or kidney cancer.

The gene calls are TRBV7-8 and TRBJ2-3; 13 bases line up with TRBD2. This CDR3 comprises 15 residues. V was clipped by 6 bases and J by 7 bases; unmatched bases: 7. The germline CDR1 and CDR2 sequences are SGHVS and FQNEAQ. The CDR3 loop reads CASSRTSGRVYTQYF. Written as DNA, the CDR3 is TGTGCCAGCAGTAGAACTAGCGGGAGGGTATATACGCAGTATTTT.

V and J are TRBV7-6 and TRBJ2-3; the match to TRBD2 covers 8 bases. V gave up 6 bases and J gave up 3 bases; unmatched junction bases: 8. Germline lookup yields CDR1 SGHVS and CDR2 FNYEAQ. The CDR3 sequence is 15 residues long. CDR3 loop: CASSPSGSGTDTQYF. The CDR3, as DNA: TGTGCCAGCAGTCCGAGCGGGAGCGGTACAGATACGCAGTATTTT.

This chain joins TRBV27 and TRBJ1-4; D not resolved. V lost 6 bases and J 4 bases, leaving 12 bases between the germline ends. The CDR3 runs 14 residues. The germline V gene encodes CDR1 MNHEY and CDR2 SMNVEV (reference sequence). DNA for the CDR3: TGTGCCAGCAGCTCTCATGGAGGTAATGAAAAACTGTTTTTT. Its protein is CASSSHGGNEKLFF.